The next 17 T cell receptor beta chains were all read from a single sample in a study of tumor-infiltrating lymphocytes in primary liver carcinoma. With roughly 500 ng total RNA as template and a constant-region primer, TCR beta cDNA was made. Sequencing libraries for TCR beta derived from three nested multiplex PCR rounds that used slightly modified ARM-PCR. For 10 cycles apiece, the opening two PCR rounds ran with TRBV1-TRBV30 forward primers and a C-beta reverse primer. MiXCR, applied by TCRdb to the multiplex PCR reads, yields one record per CDR3 protein. The repertoire holds approximately 79,000 distinct CDR3 sequences, with over 60% as singletons. Co-extracting RNA and DNA was done with about 20-34 mg of unsorted bulk tissue as input. Material for sequencing was liver tumor tissue from sampling region 4. Subset meaning: tumor region T4, right-lateral pole. The origin of the receptors is a man between 35 and 55 years old with primary liver carcinoma and hepatitis B virus infection.

On this clonotype itself: Since no conserved phenylalanine or tryptophan closes the CDR3, a read error is the likely cause. J is TRBJ2-2 and V is TRBV4-2, with D uncertain. CDR1 is LGHNA and CDR2 is YNFKEQ in the germline V gene. The CDR3 runs 17 residues. CDR3 DNA sequence: TGTGCTAGCAGCCAAGACGAGGACGAGCAGTCAGCCGAGGAGCTGTTTCTT. It encodes CASSQDEDEQSAEELFL.

Of note for this clonotype: A single base separates this from a much larger clone, so it may be a read error. V and J are TRBV5-1 and TRBJ2-7; the match to TRBD2 covers 8 bases. The CDR3 runs to 16 residues. The germline gives CDR1 SGHRS, CDR2 YFSETQ. The CDR3 DNA reads TGCGCCTGCAGCTTGGAGTCAGGGCTAGCGGGCGGCGAGCAGTACTTC. Protein: CACSLESGLAGGEQYF.

For this clonotype: At one end, the junction sequence differs from germline, possibly due to a read error. The chain joins TRBV12-3 or TRBV12-4 to TRBJ2-1; D possibly matches TRBD1 or TRBD2 (5 bases each). The CDR3 length is 14 residues. CDR3 DNA sequence: TGTGCCAATACTACGGGTCAGAGGGGCAATGAGCAGCTCTTC. Its translation: CANTTGQRGNEQLF.

The J gene is TRBJ2-3, the V gene TRBV5-6, with a possible D match to TRBD2 (5 bases). The germline gives CDR1 SGHDT, CDR2 YYEEEE. Trimming pared 6 bases from V and 2 bases from J, leaving 13 bases between. This CDR3 is built from 14 residues. CDR3 bases: TGTGCCAGCAATTTAGGACTGGTCACAGATACGCAGTATTTT. Amino acids: CASNLGLVTDTQYF.

The table lists this clonotype with many counts. The V call is TRBV4-1, the J call TRBJ2-7; TRBD2 aligns across 10 bases. Germline assignment: CDR1 MGHRA and CDR2 YSYEKL. The junction had 1 base not matched to a gene; V was cut back by 0 bases and J by 2 bases. The CDR3 is made up of 15 amino acids. The CDR3 region is CASSQEGTSAYEQYF. As DNA, the CDR3 is TGCGCCAGCAGCCAAGAGGGGACTAGCGCCTACGAGCAGTACTTC.

A word on this clonotype: One end of the junction varies from germline; a read error may be responsible. The rearrangement links TRBV7-8 to TRBJ1-1; 10 bases align to TRBD1. CDR1 and CDR2 from the germline V gene are SGHVS and FQNEAQ. CDR3 length equals 17 residues. Written as DNA, the CDR3 is TGTGCCAGCAGCTTAGGGGGACAGGGGACTGGGGACACTGAAGCTTCCTTT. This gives the protein CASSLGGQGTGDTEASF.

With respect to this clonotype: Because the CDR3 is missing its conserved closing phenylalanine or tryptophan, this is likely a read error. V gene TRBV12-3 or TRBV12-4 combines with J gene TRBJ2-5, with TRBD2 identical over 9 bases. Germline trimming cut 2 bases from V and 5 bases from J; bases unmatched to any gene: 12. The CDR3 sequence is 17 residues long. CDR3 sequence reads: CASSLWLAGLLGETQYL. In nucleotides, the CDR3 is TGTGCCAGCAGTTTATGGCTAGCGGGGTTGTTGGGGGAGACCCAGTACCTC.

This clonotype has at least ten counts. The chain links TRBV29-1 to TRBJ2-5; possible D gene TRBD2, 6 bases. V lost 7 bases and J 5 bases, leaving 17 bases between the germline ends. The CDR3 has 13 amino acids. Germline CDR1 reads SQVTM; CDR2 reads ANQGSEA. CDR3 in DNA: TGCAGCGCCCAATTGCCGGGGAGGGAGACCCAGTACTTC. It is translated as CSAQLPGRETQYF.

Here the CDR3 reads CASGAGNTEAFF. CDR3 sequence (DNA): TGTGCCAGCGGCGCAGGGAACACTGAAGCTTTCTTT. The V gene is TRBV12-3 or TRBV12-4, the J gene TRBJ1-1; D gene ambiguous. This CDR3 region has 12 residues. The V end lost 8 bases, the J end lost 1 base, and 8 bases lay between the germline ends.

Turning to this clonotype: The junction and the germline gene differ at one end; a read error may be behind it. The genes are TRBV11-2 and TRBJ2-2, with D possibly matching TRBD2 (5 bases). The germline gives CDR1 SGHAT, CDR2 FQNNGV. The length of the CDR3 is 15 residues. CDR3 sequence (DNA): TGTGCCAACAGCCGAGCCTATGGGGTAACCGGGGAGCTGCTTTTT. This encodes CANSRAYGVTGELLF.

For this clonotype: Germline and junction disagree at one end, which may indicate a read error. The CDR3: CASSKGLAVSTDRQYF. The CDR3 nucleotides are TGTGCCAGTAGCAAGGGGCTAGCGGTTAGCACAGATAGGCAGTATTTT. The chain joins TRBV11-1 to TRBJ2-3; TRBD2 agrees at 7 bases. CDR1 is SGHAT, CDR2 FQDESV, per germline (reference sequence). The CDR3 extends over 16 amino acids.

As concerns this clonotype: A much larger clone lies a single base off, so this may be a read error. This sequence joins TRBV19 and TRBJ2-5; 7 bases are a match to TRBD2. This CDR3 has 15 residues. Looked up from germline, CDR1 is LNHDA and CDR2 is SQIVND (reference sequence). CDR3 coding DNA: TGTGTCAGTAGCGGTATAGCGGGCAAGGCGGAGACCCAGTACTTC. Amino acids: CVSSGIAGKAETQYF.

Notes on this clonotype: The junction shows a germline mismatch at one end, possibly a read error. V and J are TRBV7-8 and TRBJ1-2; no firm D call. CDR1 and CDR2 (germline): SGHVS, FQNEAQ. The CDR3 sequence is 13 residues long. This chain's CDR3 is CVSSLETEYGYTF. DNA for the CDR3: TGTGTCAGCAGCCTCGAGACGGAATATGGCTACACCTTC.

Concerning this clonotype: At one end the junction does not follow the germline gene, possibly because of a read error. This sequence joins TRBV10-3 and TRBJ2-3; 7 bases match TRBD1. Germline values: CDR1 ENHRY, CDR2 SYGVKD. There are 14 residues in the CDR3. CDR3 DNA sequence: TGTGCCATCACGGTAGGGGGCGGCCCAGATAAGCAGTATTTT. Translated, it gives CAITVGGGPDKQYF.

As concerns this clonotype: A much larger clone lies a single base off, so this may be a read error. The V gene is TRBV28, the J gene TRBJ1-5; D not resolved. V lost 8 bases and J lost 1, with 9 bases in between. Germline V CDR1 and CDR2: MDHEN, SYDVKM. The CDR3 sequence is 13 residues long. The CDR3 here is CASCEDSNQPQHF. The DNA of the CDR3 is TGTGCCAGCTGCGAGGACAGCAATCAGCCCCAGCATTTT.

This clonotype was counted only a few times. The chain is built from TRBV9 and TRBJ2-5, with 7 nucleotides matching TRBD2. The CDR3 spans 15 residues. V was pared by 3 bases and J by 4 bases, with 9 bases of the junction left unmatched. From germline, CDR1 is SGDLS and CDR2 YYNGEE. CDR3 loop: CASSGLPGGSETQYF. The DNA of the CDR3 is TGTGCCAGCAGCGGACTGCCGGGGGGATCAGAGACCCAGTACTTC.

With regard to this clonotype: The conserved phenylalanine or tryptophan normally closing the CDR3 is absent here, so this likely arose from a read error. The limits of the CDR3 on the DNA are not certain, so only TCRdb's listed CDR3 is given. V gene TRBV6-2 or TRBV6-3 combines with J gene TRBJ2-1; no check of the table's D call, TRBD2, against the DNA was made. The CDR3 sequence runs 12 residues, both termini included. The V gene's germline CDR1 is MNHEY and CDR2 SVGEGT. CDR3 amino acids: CASSHLASEQSL.